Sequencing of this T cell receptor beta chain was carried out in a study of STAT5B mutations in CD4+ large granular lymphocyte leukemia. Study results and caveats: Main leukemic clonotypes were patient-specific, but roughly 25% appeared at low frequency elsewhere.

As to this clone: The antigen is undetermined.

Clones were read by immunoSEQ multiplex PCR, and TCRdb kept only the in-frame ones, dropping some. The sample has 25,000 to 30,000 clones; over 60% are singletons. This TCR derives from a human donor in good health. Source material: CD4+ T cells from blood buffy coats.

The CDR3, as DNA: TGTGCCAGCAGCTCAAAGTCCTCTCCCTACAATGAGCAGTTCTTC. This gives the protein CASSSKSSPYNEQFF. J is TRBJ2-1 and V is TRBV7-2; no firm D call. CDR3 length: 15 residues. With 4 bases removed from V and 2 bases from J, the gap between germline ends came to 12 bases. CDR1 and CDR2 from the germline V gene are SGHTA and FQGNSA.